The 19 T cell receptor beta chains presented below share a single source sample, sequenced in a study of response to subunit inactivated influenza vaccine. TCRdb reprocessed the RT-PCR reads via MiXCR and lists one record per CDR3 protein. This table has roughly 620,000 distinct CDR3 sequences, about 11% appearing once. These data also formed part of another study, on T cells expressing NK-cell markers. As that study records: A 5'RACE template switching approach incorporating UMIs was used to make TCR beta cDNA.

The sample here was PBMCs from blood, taken on the day of vaccination. The receptors shown here come from a man between 50 and 59 years old who received an inactivated influenza vaccine.

V gene TRBV29-1 combines with J gene TRBJ2-7; D is unresolved. Trimming removed 5 bases from V and 4 bases from J, with 6 bases in between. Germline lookup yields CDR1 SQVTM and CDR2 ANQGSEA. CDR3 size: 10 residues. The CDR3 reads CSVLEYEQYF. The CDR3, as DNA: TGCAGCGTTTTGGAGTACGAGCAGTACTTC.

A few counts support this clonotype. This chain joins TRBV9 and TRBJ2-3, with a weak D call TRBD2 (7 bases). Trimming took off 3 bases at V and 0 bases at J, with 14 bases between the two ends. Germline assignment: CDR1 SGDLS and CDR2 YYNGEE. The CDR3 runs 16 residues. The CDR3 region has the DNA TGTGCCAGCAGCGGACGCGGGGGCCGGAGCACAGATACGCAGTATTTT. As protein: CASSGRGGRSTDTQYF. Filled out from reference TRBV9 and TRBJ2-3, the complete variable domain reads DSGVTQTPKHLITATGQRVTLRCSPRSGDLSVYWYQQSLDQGLQFLIQYYNGEERAKGNILERFSAQQFPDLHSELNLSSLELGDSALYFCASSGRGGRSTDTQYFGPGTRLTVL.

V and J are TRBV10-3 and TRBJ2-6; D is unclear. V dropped 8 bases and J dropped 2 bases, with 4 bases sitting between them. CDR3 length equals 12 residues. CDR1 and CDR2 from the germline V gene are ENHRY and SYGVKD. CDR3 coding DNA: TGTGCCATCGGCGCTGGGGCCAACGTCCTGACTTTC. The encoded protein is CAIGAGANVLTF.

This clonotype was seen ten or more times. The genes are TRBV20-1 and TRBJ2-5; D is ambiguous. Germline V CDR1 and CDR2: DFQATT, SNEGSKA (reference sequence). V was shortened by 6 bases and J by 4 bases, with 15 bases between the two germline ends. The CDR3 runs 13 residues. CDR3 protein: CSANHAARETQYF. CDR3 sequence (DNA): TGCAGTGCAAACCATGCCGCGAGAGAGACCCAGTACTTC.

This clonotype occurred many times. This chain connects TRBV12-3 or TRBV12-4 to TRBJ2-3, with 8 bases aligning to TRBD2. V was pared by 5 bases and J by 2 bases, with 3 bases of the junction left unmatched. This CDR3 is built from 14 residues. The CDR3 spells CASSLLADTDTQYF. In DNA form, the CDR3 reads TGTGCCAGCAGTCTACTAGCGGACACAGATACGCAGTATTTT.

Remarks on this clonotype: Lacking the conserved final phenylalanine or tryptophan, this CDR3 likely reflects a read error. The chain combines TRBV7-9 with TRBJ2-7; 7 positions match TRBD2. The CDR3 has 15 amino acids. The V gene end was trimmed by 2 bases and the J gene end by 2 bases; junction bases not matched to a gene: 6. The germline gives CDR1 SEHNR, CDR2 FQNEAQ (reference sequence). CDR3 amino acids: CASSLNSGTTYEQYL. The CDR3 nucleotides are TGTGCCAGCAGCTTAAACAGCGGGACTACCTACGAGCAGTACCTC.

The J gene is TRBJ2-7, the V gene TRBV20-1, with 8 bases that match TRBD2. Per the germline V gene, CDR1 is DFQATT and CDR2 is SNEGSKA (reference sequence). V shed 3 bases, J shed 6 bases, and the junction held 13 bases outside the gene matches. The CDR3 has 15 residues. The CDR3 DNA sequence: TGCAGTGCTAGCCTTAGCGGGGCGCCATACCCCGAGCAGTACTTC. Amino acids: CSASLSGAPYPEQYF.

The chain carries TRBV28 and TRBJ2-6; a weak D match, TRBD1 (6 bases). CDR3 length equals 19 residues. Trimming took 6 bases from V and 0 from J, leaving 21 bases between them. Per the germline V gene, CDR1 is MDHEN and CDR2 is SYDVKM. CDR3 bases: TGTGCCAGCAGCGCTACGCGGGCCAGGGGATACTCTGGGGCCAACGTCCTGACTTTC. Translating gives CASSATRARGYSGANVLTF.

This clonotype was detected a few times. The chain joins TRBV20-1 to TRBJ2-7; 12 nucleotides align to TRBD2. V dropped 6 bases and J dropped 3; count of bases not matched to a gene: 6. Germline loops: CDR1 DFQATT, CDR2 SNEGSKA (reference sequence). CDR3 size: 14 residues. CDR3 protein: CSAAQGLAGYEQYF. The CDR3 nucleotides read TGCAGTGCCGCACAGGGACTAGCGGGCTACGAGCAGTACTTC.

The chain has TRBV7-9 and TRBJ2-7; 7 bases are a match to TRBD1. This CDR3 has 16 amino acids. V gave up 1 base and J gave up 1 base; unmatched junction bases: 7. CDR1 is SEHNR, CDR2 FQNEAQ, per germline (reference sequence). The CDR3 DNA is TGTGCCAGCAGCTTAGGATCAGGGGGATGGTCCTACGAGCAGTACTTC. It translates to CASSLGSGGWSYEQYF.

V and J are TRBV5-1 and TRBJ2-6, with 9 nucleotides matching TRBD1. Germline V gene lookup returns CDR1 SGHRS and CDR2 YFSETQ. The CDR3 runs to 18 residues. J lost 2 bases, V lost 3 bases, and 9 bases had no gene match. In nucleotides, the CDR3 is TGCGCCAGCAGCTACAGCACAGGGGGCGCGGCTGGGGCCAACGTCCTGACTTTC. This sequence encodes CASSYSTGGAAGANVLTF. Drawing the rest from reference TRBV5-1 and TRBJ2-6, the complete variable domain is KAGVTQTPRYLIKTRGQQVTLSCSPISGHRSVSWYQQTPGQGLQFLFEYFSETQRNKGNFPGRFSGRQFSNSRSEMNVSTLELGDSALYLCASSYSTGGAAGANVLTFGAGSRLTVL.

Many counts were recorded for this clonotype. The chain recombines TRBV7-2 with TRBJ2-1; D gene uncertain. CDR3 length equals 16 residues. From germline, CDR1 is SGHTA and CDR2 FQGNSA. V was trimmed by 2 bases and J by 1 base, leaving 12 bases between them. In nucleotides, the CDR3 is TGTGCCAGCAGCTTAAGTGGTAACCCATCCTACAATGAGCAGTTCTTC. This encodes CASSLSGNPSYNEQFF.

This clonotype was detected only a few times. The gene calls are TRBV4-2 and TRBJ2-1; 12 bases line up with TRBD1. V was pared by 1 base and J by 10 bases, with 11 bases of the junction left unmatched. The CDR3 consists of 17 residues. The germline CDR1 and CDR2 sequences are LGHNA and YNFKEQ. For the CDR3, the DNA is TGTGCCAGCAGCCAAGTCTCCGGGACAGGGGGCTCGAGGGAGCAGTTCTTC. Protein product: CASSQVSGTGGSREQFF.

CDR3 in DNA: TGTGCCAGCAGCACCCCGGACGGATACAATGAGCAGTTCTTC. This translates into CASSTPDGYNEQFF. The rearrangement joins TRBV7-2 to TRBJ2-1; the D is unclear. Per germline, CDR1 SGHTA and CDR2 FQGNSA. This CDR3 has 14 amino acids. With 5 bases removed from V and 4 bases from J, the gap between germline ends came to 12 bases.

The rearrangement joins TRBV28 to TRBJ1-5; D not resolved. Deletions cut 2 bases from V and 9 bases from J, with 11 bases between. Germline CDR1 reads MDHEN; CDR2 reads SYDVKM. The CDR3 consists of 13 residues. The CDR3 sequence: CASSLQASSPQHF. In nucleotides, the CDR3 is TGTGCCAGCAGTTTACAGGCTAGTTCGCCCCAGCATTTT.

The chain is built from TRBV7-2 and TRBJ2-7, with a weak D call TRBD1 (6 bases). This CDR3 spans 17 amino acids. V was trimmed by 1 base and J by 0 bases, leaving 16 bases between them. The germline gives CDR1 SGHTA, CDR2 FQGNSA. The CDR3 DNA is TGTGCCAGCAGCTTAGGGGTGGGGGACATCTACTCCTACGAGCAGTACTTC. This sequence encodes CASSLGVGDIYSYEQYF. The complete variable domain, with remaining parts taken from reference TRBV7-2 and TRBJ2-7, reads GAGVSQSPSNKVTEKGKDVELRCDPISGHTALYWYRQSLGQGLEFLIYFQGNSAPDKSGLPSDRFSAERTGGSVSTLTIQRTQQEDSAVYLCASSLGVGDIYSYEQYFGPGTRLTVT.

This clonotype was seen a handful of times. This chain joins TRBV7-9 and TRBJ1-2; D gene ambiguous. Germline-derived CDR1 and CDR2 are SEHNR and FQNEAQ (reference sequence). V was pared by 1 base and J by 10 bases, with 10 bases between. The CDR3 length is 12 residues. CDR3 loop: CASSLGVEDYTF. The CDR3 nucleotides are TGTGCCAGCAGCTTAGGGGTAGAGGACTACACCTTC.

This clonotype showed up just once. A read error may explain this, as a much larger clone is one base away. The chain joins TRBV7-9 to TRBJ2-3; no firm D call. CDR1 is SEHNR and CDR2 is FQNEAQ in the germline V gene (reference sequence). Deletions cut 8 bases from V and 4 bases from J, with 13 bases between. CDR3 length: 13 amino acids. CDR3 nucleotide sequence: TGTGCCAGCGCCCGAGATCCCTCAGATACGCAGTATTTT. The encoded protein is CASARDPSDTQYF.

This clonotype was seen a few times. V gene TRBV4-3 combines with J gene TRBJ2-1, with TRBD2 matching over 7 bases. J lost 12 bases, V lost 0 bases, and 8 bases had no gene match. The CDR3 has 14 amino acids. Germline V gene data show CDR1 as LGHNA and CDR2 as YSLEER. The chain's CDR3 is CASSQDLWGGGQFF. The CDR3 DNA follows: TGCGCCAGCAGCCAAGATCTTTGGGGGGGGGGGCAGTTCTTC.